Each of the 4 T cell receptor beta chains below was sequenced from the same sample in a study of blood T cell repertoires in COVID-19. TCRdb's table, derived via immunoSEQ multiplex PCR, lists solely in-frame clones and lacks some. Of about 170,000 clones listed, 70% to 85% are singletons. The sequenced material came from peripheral blood. The receptors shown here come from a man aged 55 to 70 who had recovered from COVID-19.

The V call is TRBV12-3 or TRBV12-4, the J call TRBJ2-2, with TRBD1 as a possible D gene (5 bases). This CDR3 is built from 13 residues. Trimming removed 5 bases from V and 5 bases from J, with 9 bases in between. This CDR3 reads CASSLHRTGELFF. The CDR3 bases are TGTGCCAGCAGTCTTCACAGGACCGGGGAGCTGTTTTTT.

The genes are TRBV28 and TRBJ1-3, with D possibly being TRBD1 (6 bases). The CDR3 extends over 14 amino acids. Germline V gives CDR1 MDHEN, CDR2 SYDVKM. V lost 7 bases and J lost 5, with 15 bases in between. The CDR3: CASTLTDSRNTIYF. The CDR3 nucleotides are TGTGCCAGCACCCTCACGGACAGTCGAAACACCATATATTTT. Complete variable domain (other parts from reference TRBV28 and TRBJ1-3): DVKVTQSSRYLVKRTGEKVFLECVQDMDHENMFWYRQDPGLGLRLIYFSYDVKMKEKGDIPEGYSVSREKKERFSLILESASTNQTSMYLCASTLTDSRNTIYFGEGSWLTVV.

This clone was seen more than once but under ten times. This chain connects TRBV5-1 to TRBJ1-1, with 7 nucleotides matching TRBD1. Losses at the gene ends were 4 bases for V and 4 bases for J; bases not matched to a gene: 7. The CDR3 extends over 14 amino acids. Germline loops: CDR1 SGHRS, CDR2 YFSETQ. The CDR3: CASSPGTAGTEAFF. The CDR3 DNA reads TGCGCCAGCAGCCCCGGGACAGCGGGCACTGAAGCTTTCTTT.

V gene TRBV4-1 combines with J gene TRBJ1-2; TRBD1 matches at 9 bases. The V gene's germline CDR1 is MGHRA and CDR2 YSYEKL. CDR3 size: 17 residues. V was clipped by 3 bases and J by 3 bases; unmatched bases: 11. The CDR3 DNA reads as TGCGCCAGCAGCCAGGAGACTGGGACAGGGTTTTACTATGGCTACACCTTC. It specifies CASSQETGTGFYYGYTF.